This TCR beta chain was captured in a study of blood T cell repertoires in COVID-19. As for the study in general: Collection of acute and convalescent COVID-19 samples took place in the United States, Italy and Spain.

The CDR3 is 19 amino acids. With V trimmed by 6 bases and J by 0 bases, 18 bases remained unmatched. Germline V gene sequence: CDR1 ENHRY, CDR2 SYGVKD. Profiled with immunoSEQ multiplex PCR; TCRdb holds only in-frame clones, not every one. The sample shows 160,000 or so clones, approximately 81% of them seen only once. The age range of participants was about 18 to 95 years, with residence in around 22 US areas. Cohorts were assigned according to the clinical history that participants reported. Two consecutive negative NP/OP PCR tests, clearance, or resolved symptoms defined Cohort 3 recovery. In this sample, this clone turned up a few times.

The chain links TRBV10-3 to TRBJ2-7, with 9 bases aligning to TRBD1. The sequenced sample was PBMCs or T cells enriched from blood (not recorded which). This TCR came from a woman between 50 and 59 years old who had recovered from COVID-19. This CDR3 is CAISLAGTGTLSSSYEQYF. The DNA of the CDR3 is TGTGCCATCAGCCTTGCCGGGACAGGGACTTTATCGAGCTCCTACGAGCAGTACTTC.